This T cell receptor (beta chain) was identified in a study of human T cells and chemical hapten exposure. Study information: Variability of per-sample TCR yields stemmed mainly from small differences in pooled library volume.

The CDR3 extends over 15 amino acids. V lost 8 bases and J lost 1, with 17 bases in between. Germline V gives CDR1 MNHNS, CDR2 SASEGT. The library put unique molecular identifiers onto individual cDNA molecules. As originally analysed: A per-sample median of around 88,000 TCRs was observed, with counts ranging from about 20,000 to 750,000. TCRdb used MiXCR to reprocess the RACE reads, holding one entry per CDR3 protein. These V and J calls are TCRdb output, not the study's own analysis. This table has roughly 71,000 distinct CDR3 sequences, approximately 6.2% appearing once. The time point is: healthy volunteer bleed at 6 weeks. Unfractionated whole blood served as the source for total RNA extraction.

The TCR originated in a female donor in good health. Some clones in this sample may be carry-over from other donors' samples. The specimen was whole blood. The V gene is TRBV6-1, the J gene TRBJ1-2; D gene uncertain. CDR3 residues: CASPTDTRGNYGYTF. The DNA for the CDR3 is TGTGCCAGCCCGACTGACACCCGCGGTAACTATGGCTACACCTTC.